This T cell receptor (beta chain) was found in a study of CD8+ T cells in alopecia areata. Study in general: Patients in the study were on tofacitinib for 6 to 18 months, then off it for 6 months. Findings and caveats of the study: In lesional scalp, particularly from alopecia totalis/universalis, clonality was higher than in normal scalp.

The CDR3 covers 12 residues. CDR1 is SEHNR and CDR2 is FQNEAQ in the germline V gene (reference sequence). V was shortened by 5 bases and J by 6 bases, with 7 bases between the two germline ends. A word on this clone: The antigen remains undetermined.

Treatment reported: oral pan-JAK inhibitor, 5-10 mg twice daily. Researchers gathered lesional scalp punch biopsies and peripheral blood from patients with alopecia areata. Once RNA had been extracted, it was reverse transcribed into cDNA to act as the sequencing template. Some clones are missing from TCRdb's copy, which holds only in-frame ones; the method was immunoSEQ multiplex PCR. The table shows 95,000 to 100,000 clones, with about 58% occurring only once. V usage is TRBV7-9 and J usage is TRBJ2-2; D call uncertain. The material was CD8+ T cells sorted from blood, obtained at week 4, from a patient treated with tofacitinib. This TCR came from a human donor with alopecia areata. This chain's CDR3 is CASSPSPGELFF. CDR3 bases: TGTGCCAGCAGCCCCTCGCCCGGGGAGCTGTTTTTT.